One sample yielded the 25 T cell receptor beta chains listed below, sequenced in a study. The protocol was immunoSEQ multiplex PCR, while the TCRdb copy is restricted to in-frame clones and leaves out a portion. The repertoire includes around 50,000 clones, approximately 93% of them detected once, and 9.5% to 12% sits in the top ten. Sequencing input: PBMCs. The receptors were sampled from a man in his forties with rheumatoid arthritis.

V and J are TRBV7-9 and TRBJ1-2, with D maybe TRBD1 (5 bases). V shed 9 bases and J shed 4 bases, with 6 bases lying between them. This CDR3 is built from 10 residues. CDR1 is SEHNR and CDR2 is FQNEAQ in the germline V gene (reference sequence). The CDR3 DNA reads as TGTGCCAGTGGGACCTATGGCTACACCTTC. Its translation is CASGTYGYTF.

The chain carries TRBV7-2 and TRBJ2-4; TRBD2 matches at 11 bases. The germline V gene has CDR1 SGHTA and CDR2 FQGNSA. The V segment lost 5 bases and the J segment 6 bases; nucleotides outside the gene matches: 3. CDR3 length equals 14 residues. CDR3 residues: CASSGTSGRNIQYF. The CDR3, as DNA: TGTGCCAGCAGCGGTACTAGCGGGAGAAACATTCAGTACTTC.

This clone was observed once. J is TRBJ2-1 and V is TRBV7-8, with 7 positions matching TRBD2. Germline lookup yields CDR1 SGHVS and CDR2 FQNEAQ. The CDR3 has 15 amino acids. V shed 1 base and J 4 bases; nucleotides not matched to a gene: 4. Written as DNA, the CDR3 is TGTGCCAGCAGCTTAGGGGCGGGACTATACAATGAGCAGTTCTTC. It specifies CASSLGAGLYNEQFF.

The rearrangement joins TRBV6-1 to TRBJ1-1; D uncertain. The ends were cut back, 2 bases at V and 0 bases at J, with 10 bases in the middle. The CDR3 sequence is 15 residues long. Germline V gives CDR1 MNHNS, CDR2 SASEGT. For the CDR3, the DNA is TGTGCCAGCAGTGAAAGGTGGCAGATGAACACTGAAGCTTTCTTT. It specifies CASSERWQMNTEAFF.

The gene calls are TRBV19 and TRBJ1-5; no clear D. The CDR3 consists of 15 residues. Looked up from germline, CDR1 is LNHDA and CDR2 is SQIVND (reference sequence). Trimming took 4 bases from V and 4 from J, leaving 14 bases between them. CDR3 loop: CASSRGIQGNQPQHF. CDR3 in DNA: TGTGCCAGTAGTAGAGGCATCCAAGGGAATCAGCCCCAGCATTTT.

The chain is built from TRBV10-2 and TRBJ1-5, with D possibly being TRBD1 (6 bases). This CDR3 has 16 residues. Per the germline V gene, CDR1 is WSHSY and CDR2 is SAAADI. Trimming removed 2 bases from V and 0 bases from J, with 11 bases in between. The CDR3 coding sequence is TGCGCCAGCAGTGAGAAGACAGGACTTAGCAATCAGCCCCAGCATTTT. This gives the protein CASSEKTGLSNQPQHF.

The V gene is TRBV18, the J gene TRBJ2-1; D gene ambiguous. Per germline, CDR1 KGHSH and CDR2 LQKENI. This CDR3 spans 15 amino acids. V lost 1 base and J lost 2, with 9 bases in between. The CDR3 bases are TGTGCCAGCTCACCACGAGTCGACACCTACAATGAGCAGTTCTTC. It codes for CASSPRVDTYNEQFF.

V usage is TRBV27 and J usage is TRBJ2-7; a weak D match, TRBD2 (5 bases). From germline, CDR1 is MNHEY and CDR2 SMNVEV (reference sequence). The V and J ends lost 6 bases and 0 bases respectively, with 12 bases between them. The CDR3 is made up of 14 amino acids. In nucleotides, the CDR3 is TGTGCCAGCAGATTTTCTCGGGGCTCCTACGAGCAGTACTTC. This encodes CASRFSRGSYEQYF.

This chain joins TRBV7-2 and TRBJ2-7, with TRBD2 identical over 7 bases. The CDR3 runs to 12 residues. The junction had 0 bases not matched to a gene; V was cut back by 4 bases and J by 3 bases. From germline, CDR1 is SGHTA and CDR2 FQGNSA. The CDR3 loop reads CASSSSGYEQYF. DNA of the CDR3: TGTGCCAGCAGCTCTAGCGGCTACGAGCAGTACTTC. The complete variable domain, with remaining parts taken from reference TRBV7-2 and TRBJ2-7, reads GAGVSQSPSNKVTEKGKDVELRCDPISGHTALYWYRQSLGQGLEFLIYFQGNSAPDKSGLPSDRFSAERTGGSVSTLTIQRTQQEDSAVYLCASSSSGYEQYFGPGTRLTVT.

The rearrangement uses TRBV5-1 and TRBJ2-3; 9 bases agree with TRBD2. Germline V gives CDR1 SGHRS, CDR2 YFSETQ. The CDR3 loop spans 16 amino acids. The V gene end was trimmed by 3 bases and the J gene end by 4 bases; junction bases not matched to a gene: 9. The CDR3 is CASSSLGGRVADTQYF. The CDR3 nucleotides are TGCGCCAGCAGCTCCCTTGGCGGGAGGGTGGCAGATACGCAGTATTTT.

CDR3 protein: CASTTGGANTGELFF. CDR3 in DNA: TGTGCCAGCACCACAGGGGGCGCGAACACCGGGGAGCTGTTTTTT. The genes are TRBV27 and TRBJ2-2, with 9 positions matching TRBD1. Losses at the gene ends were 7 bases for V and 0 bases for J; bases not matched to a gene: 3. The CDR3 contains 15 residues. Germline V gene lookup returns CDR1 MNHEY and CDR2 SMNVEV (reference sequence).

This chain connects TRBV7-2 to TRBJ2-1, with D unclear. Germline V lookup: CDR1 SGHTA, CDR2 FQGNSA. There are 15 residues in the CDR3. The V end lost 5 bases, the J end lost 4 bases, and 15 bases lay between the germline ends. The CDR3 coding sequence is TGTGCCAGCAGCCCATCCGCGTGGGCTTACAATGAGCAGTTCTTC. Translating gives CASSPSAWAYNEQFF.

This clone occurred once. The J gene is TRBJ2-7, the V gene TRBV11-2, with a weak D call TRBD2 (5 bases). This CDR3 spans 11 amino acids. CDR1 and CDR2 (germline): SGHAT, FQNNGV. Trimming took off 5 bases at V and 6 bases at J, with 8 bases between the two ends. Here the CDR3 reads CASSPGGEQYF. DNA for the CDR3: TGTGCCAGCAGCCCTGGAGGCGAGCAGTACTTC.

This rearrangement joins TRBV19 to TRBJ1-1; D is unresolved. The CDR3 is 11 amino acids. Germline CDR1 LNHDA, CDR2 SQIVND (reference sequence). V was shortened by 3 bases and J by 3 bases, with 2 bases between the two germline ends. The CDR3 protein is CASSIYTEAFF. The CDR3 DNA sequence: TGTGCCAGTAGTATTTACACTGAAGCTTTCTTT.

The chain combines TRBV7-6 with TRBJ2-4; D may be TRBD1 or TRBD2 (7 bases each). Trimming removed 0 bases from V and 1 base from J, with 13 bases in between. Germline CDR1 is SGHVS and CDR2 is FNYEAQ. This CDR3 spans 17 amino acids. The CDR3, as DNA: TGTGCCAGCAGCTTAGCGACAGGGAGGGTGGCCAAAAACATTCAGTACTTC. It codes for CASSLATGRVAKNIQYF.

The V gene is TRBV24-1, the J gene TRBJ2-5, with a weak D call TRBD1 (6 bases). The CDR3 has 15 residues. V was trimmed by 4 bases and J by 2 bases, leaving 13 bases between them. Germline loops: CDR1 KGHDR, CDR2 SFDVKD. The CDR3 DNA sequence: TGTGCCACCAGTGACCGCTCGGACAGACAAGAGACCCAGTACTTC. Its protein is CATSDRSDRQETQYF.

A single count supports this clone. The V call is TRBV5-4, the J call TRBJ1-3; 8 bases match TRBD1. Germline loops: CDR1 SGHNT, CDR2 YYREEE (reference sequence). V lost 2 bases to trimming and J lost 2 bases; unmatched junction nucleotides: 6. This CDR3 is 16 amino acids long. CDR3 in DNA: TGTGCCAGCAGCTTCGGACAGGGTAGTACTGGAAACACCATATATTTT. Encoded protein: CASSFGQGSTGNTIYF.

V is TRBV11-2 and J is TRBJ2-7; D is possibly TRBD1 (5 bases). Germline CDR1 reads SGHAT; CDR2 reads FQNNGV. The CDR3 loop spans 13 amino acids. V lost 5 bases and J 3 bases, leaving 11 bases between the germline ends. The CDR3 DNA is TGTGCCAGCAGCGCGAGACAGAACTACGAGCAGTACTTC. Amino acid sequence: CASSARQNYEQYF.

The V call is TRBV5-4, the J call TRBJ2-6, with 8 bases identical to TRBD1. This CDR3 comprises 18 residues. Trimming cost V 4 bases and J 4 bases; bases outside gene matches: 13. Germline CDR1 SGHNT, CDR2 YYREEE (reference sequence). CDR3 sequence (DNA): TGTGCCAGCAGCGGAGCCGGGACAGGCAATCCCGGGGCCAACGTCCTGACTTTC. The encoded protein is CASSGAGTGNPGANVLTF.

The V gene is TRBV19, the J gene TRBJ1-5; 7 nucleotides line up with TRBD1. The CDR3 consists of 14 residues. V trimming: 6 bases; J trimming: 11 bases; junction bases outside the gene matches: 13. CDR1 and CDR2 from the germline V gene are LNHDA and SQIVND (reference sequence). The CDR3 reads CASSRGDTDMAQHF. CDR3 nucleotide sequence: TGTGCCAGTAGCAGGGGGGACACCGATATGGCCCAGCATTTT.

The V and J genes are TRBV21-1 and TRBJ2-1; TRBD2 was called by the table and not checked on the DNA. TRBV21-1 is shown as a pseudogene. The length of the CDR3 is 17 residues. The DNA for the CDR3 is TGTGCCAGCAGCAAAGTTCCGGGTCCCAAACCATACAATGAGCAGTTCTTC. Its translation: CASSKVPGPKPYNEQFF.

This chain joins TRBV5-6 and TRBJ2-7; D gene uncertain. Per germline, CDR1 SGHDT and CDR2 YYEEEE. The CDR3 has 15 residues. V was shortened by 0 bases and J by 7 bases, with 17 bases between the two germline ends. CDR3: CASSLVSERFREQYF. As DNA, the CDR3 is TGTGCCAGCAGCTTGGTGTCAGAGCGTTTTCGGGAGCAGTACTTC.

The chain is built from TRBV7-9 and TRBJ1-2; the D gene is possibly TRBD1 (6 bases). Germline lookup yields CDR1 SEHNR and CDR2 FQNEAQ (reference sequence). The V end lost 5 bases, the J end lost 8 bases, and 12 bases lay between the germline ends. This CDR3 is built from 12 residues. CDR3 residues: CASSPRGTGYTF. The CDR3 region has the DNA TGTGCCAGCAGCCCTAGGGGGACCGGCTACACCTTC.

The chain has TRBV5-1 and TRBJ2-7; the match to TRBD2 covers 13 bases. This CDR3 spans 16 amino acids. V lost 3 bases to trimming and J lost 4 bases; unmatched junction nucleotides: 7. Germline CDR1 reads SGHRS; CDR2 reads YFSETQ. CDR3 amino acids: CASSSHGTSGTYEQYF. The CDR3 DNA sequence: TGCGCCAGCAGCTCCCACGGGACTAGCGGGACGTACGAGCAGTACTTC.

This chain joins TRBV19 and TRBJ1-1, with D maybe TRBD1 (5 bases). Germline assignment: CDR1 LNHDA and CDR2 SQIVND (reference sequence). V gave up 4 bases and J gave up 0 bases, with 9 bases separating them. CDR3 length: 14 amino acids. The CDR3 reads CASSRGLMNTEAFF. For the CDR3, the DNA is TGTGCCAGTAGTAGGGGGTTAATGAACACTGAAGCTTTCTTT.